A selection of T cell receptor beta chains follows, all from one sample in a study of T cells in Graves' hyperthyroidism and ophthalmopathy. TCRdb redid the calling of the multiplex PCR reads with MiXCR, one entry per CDR3 protein. Of 300,000 to 450,000 distinct CDR3 sequences in the sample, roughly 13% are singletons; the top ten hold 9% to 9.5%. The sample comprised blood. The source of these receptors is a woman aged 18-30 years with Graves' hyperthyroidism. CDR3s include the opening cysteine and the closing phenylalanine or tryptophan. The D gene is left open where the match is weak. Expanded clones get a size class; other rows say once, few or many, or leave the size out.

>TRBV19|few|TRBJ2-1|-
CASTQGSTSYEQFF
TGTGCCAGTACCCAGGGGAGCACCTCCTACGAGCAGTTCTTC
>TRBV15|-|TRBJ2-5|-
CATSVRPRETQYF
TGTGCCACCAGCGTTAGGCCACGCGAGACCCAGTACTTC
>TRBV7-6|-|TRBJ1-6|-
CASSFTNSPLHF
TGTGCCAGCAGCTTTACGAATTCACCCCTCCACTTT
>TRBV28|many|TRBJ2-6|-
CASSTDTVLLGTYSGANVLTF
TGTGCCAGCAGTACCGATACGGTCCTATTAGGAACCTATTCTGGGGCCAACGTCCTGACTTTC
>TRBV13|many|TRBJ2-7|TRBD2
CASSSLAGSSYEQYF
TGTGCCAGCAGCTCGCTAGCGGGGAGCTCCTACGAGCAGTACTTC
>TRBV19|-|TRBJ1-5|TRBD1
CASSHRGRSYQPQHF
TGTGCCAGTAGTCACAGGGGGAGGTCGTATCAGCCCCAGCATTTT
>TRBV11-2|many|TRBJ2-1|TRBD2
CASSLGVRGSSYNEQFF
TGTGCCAGCAGCTTAGGGGTGCGGGGGAGCTCCTACAATGAGCAGTTCTTC
>TRBV7-3|-|TRBJ2-5|-
CASSPAASGTQYF
TGTGCCAGCAGCCCAGCGGCGTCCGGGACCCAGTACTTC
>TRBV20-1|many|TRBJ2-7|TRBD2
CSAGGDYEQYF
TGCAGTGCGGGGGGGGACTACGAGCAGTACTTC
>TRBV7-9|-|TRBJ2-1|-
CASSSDSYDEQFF
TGTGCCAGCAGCTCCGACAGCTACGATGAGCAGTTCTTC
>TRBV6-1|many|TRBJ1-2|-
CASSITDYGYTF
TGTGCCAGCAGTATTACCGACTATGGCTACACCTTC
>TRBV3-1|many|TRBJ1-2|-
CASSQDRRKAIGYTF
TGTGCCAGCAGCCAAGATCGTCGGAAGGCTATTGGCTACACCTTC
>TRBV28|-|TRBJ2-1|-
CASSFQTGRVYNGQFF
TGTGCCAGCAGTTTTCAGACAGGTCGTGTTTACAATGGGCAGTTCTTC
>TRBV7-9|-|TRBJ2-2|-
CASSLLASGAGELFF
TGTGCCAGCAGCTTATTGGCTTCGGGGGCCGGGGAGCTGTTTTTT
>TRBV2|many|TRBJ2-7|-
CASSDLGTEYYEQYF
TGTGCCAGCAGTGATCTCGGGACGGAATACTACGAGCAGTACTTC
>TRBV28|many|TRBJ1-2|TRBD1
CASSLRGGGYTF
TGTGCCAGCAGTTTAAGAGGGGGCGGCTACACCTTC
>TRBV12-3/TRBV12-4|few|TRBJ2-2|-
CASSTLATGELFF
TGTGCCAGCAGTACCCTTGCGACCGGGGAGCTGTTTTTT
>TRBV28|many|TRBJ1-5|-
CASTEATGNQPQHF
TGTGCCAGCACCGAAGCTACAGGCAATCAGCCCCAGCATTTT
>TRBV6-1|many|TRBJ2-5|-
CASSLVVAETQYF
TGTGCCAGCAGTCTAGTAGTTGCAGAGACCCAGTACTTC
>TRBV29-1|many|TRBJ2-3|TRBD2
CSGYSGRGPDTQYF
TGCAGCGGATATAGCGGGAGAGGCCCAGATACGCAGTATTTT
>TRBV6-4|-|TRBJ2-3|TRBD2
CASSPGSLAGDGTDTQYF
TGTGCCAGCAGCCCTGGATCACTAGCGGGTGACGGCACAGATACGCAGTATTTT
>TRBV7-2|-|TRBJ2-5|-
CASSFPRVGANF
TGTGCCAGCAGCTTCCCTCGGGTGGGGGCGAACTTC
>TRBV28|many|TRBJ1-5|-
CATHRTGSNQPQHF
TGTGCCACCCACAGGACGGGTAGCAATCAGCCCCAGCATTTT
>TRBV28|many|TRBJ1-1|-
CASSFTPETINTEAFF
TGTGCCAGCAGTTTCACCCCCGAGACGATTAACACTGAAGCTTTCTTT
>TRBV10-3|many|TRBJ2-7|-
CAIRGGVYEQYF
TGTGCCATCAGGGGAGGAGTCTACGAGCAGTACTTC
>TRBV7-3|-|TRBJ1-1|-
CTSSPGPPNTEAFF
TGTACCAGCAGTCCGGGACCCCCGAACACTGAAGCTTTCTTT
>TRBV3-1|many|TRBJ1-2|-
CASSLREGNYGYTF
TGTGCCAGCAGCCTCAGGGAGGGTAACTATGGCTACACCTTC
>TRBV4-3|few|TRBJ2-5|-
CASSHGLGLRETQYF
TGCGCCAGCAGCCACGGACTGGGACTTCGGGAGACCCAGTACTTC
>TRBV7-2|once|TRBJ2-1|-
CASSSDGSYNEQFF
TGTGCCAGCAGCTCGGATGGGTCCTACAATGAGCAGTTCTTC
>TRBV4-1|few|TRBJ2-4|TRBD1
CASSNPTGELGIQYF
TGCGCCAGCAGCAATCCGACAGGGGAGTTAGGAATTCAGTACTTC
>TRBV27|-|TRBJ1-1|-
CASSLFTGAPTEAFF
TGTGCCAGCAGTTTATTTACGGGGGCGCCTACTGAAGCTTTCTTT
>TRBV4-1|few|TRBJ2-2|TRBD2
CASSLRFGDNLAATGELFF
TGCGCCAGCAGCCTACGCTTCGGTGACAATCTAGCGGCCACCGGGGAGCTGTTTTTT
>TRBV27|many|TRBJ2-1|TRBD1
CASSPDRVFGNEQFF
TGTGCCAGCAGTCCCGACAGGGTTTTTGGCAATGAGCAGTTCTTC
>TRBV3-1|many|TRBJ1-1|TRBD1
CASSRGDRGRPAEAFF
TGTGCCAGCAGCCGGGGGGACAGGGGGCGCCCCGCTGAAGCTTTCTTT
>TRBV6-2/TRBV6-3|few|TRBJ2-1|TRBD2
CASSYSPGGNEQFF
TGTGCCAGCAGTTACTCGCCGGGGGGCAATGAGCAGTTCTTC
>TRBV28|many|TRBJ2-3|TRBD2
CASSLRFGTSGSTDTQYF
TGTGCCAGCAGTTTGCGATTCGGGACTAGCGGTAGCACAGATACGCAGTATTTT
>TRBV28|many|TRBJ2-7|TRBD1
CASSASGTGIYEQYF
TGTGCCAGCAGTGCTTCCGGGACAGGGATCTACGAGCAGTACTTC